This TCR beta chain comes out of a study of regulatory T cells in long-lasting Graves disease. Time point defined: newly diagnosed GD, antithyroid drugs for less than 3 months. From RNA extracted from PBMCs, the TCR library was made. Study outcomes and limitations: Favoring TRBV28, TRBJ1-2 and TRBJ2-5 was a feature seen in persistent disease.

Germline CDR1 DFQATT, CDR2 SNEGSKA (reference sequence). This CDR3 spans 14 amino acids. V was pared by 4 bases and J by 6 bases, with 9 bases of the junction left unmatched. As regards this clonotype: The antigen is unknown.

Arm-PCR of CDR3 regions and iRepertoire HTBI primers were used to build TCR beta libraries. TCRdb processed the multiplex PCR reads anew with MiXCR; each CDR3 protein has one entry. The data contain some 600,000 distinct CDR3 sequences, 16% of them singletons. These data were also filed under a second study, of T cells in Graves' hyperthyroidism and ophthalmopathy.

This clonotype was obtained from a man in his late teens or twenties with Graves disease. The sample was peripheral blood mononuclear cells (PBMCs), taken at new diagnosis, from a patient treated with antithyroid drugs. The chain joins TRBV20-1 to TRBJ2-1; 7 bases match TRBD2. In nucleotides, the CDR3 is TGCAGTGCTAACGGGGTGTCGGGGGGCAATGAGCAGTTCTTC. Its protein product is CSANGVSGGNEQFF.